This T cell receptor (beta chain) was sequenced during a study of shared clonotypes between healthy human individuals. Study summary: Three CD4 naive, three CD4 memory, two CD8 naive and one CD8 memory plate were used per donor.

Findings and limits, study-wide: Naive CD4 clonotypes were shared across a handful of donors at about 5.2%.

V lost 3 bases and J 2 bases, leaving 17 bases between the germline ends. Germline CDR1 and CDR2: SGHVS and FNYEAQ. The CDR3 has 16 amino acids. A remark on this clone: Its antigen remains unidentified.

Naive CD8 cells, CD45RO-negative and positively selected for CCR7, excluded terminally differentiated effector memory CD45RA+ cells. Some 30,000 T cell genomes, or approximately 0.2 ug DNA, went into the sorted-subset replicate PCRs. The repertoire was sequenced with immunoSEQ multiplex PCR; TCRdb's copy has only in-frame clones and lacks some. The sample carries hundreds of thousands of clones, roughly 92% recorded once. The TCR sequence derives from a man in his thirties or forties in good health. Input material: naive CD8+ T cells sorted from blood. J is TRBJ2-7 and V is TRBV7-6; D call uncertain. CDR3 sequence: CASSLKIPQGTYEQYF. CDR3 nucleotides: TGTGCCAGCAGCTTGAAGATTCCTCAAGGCACCTACGAGCAGTACTTC. The variable domain in full, with the rest retrieved from reference TRBV7-6 and TRBJ2-7, is GAGVSQSPRYKVTKRGQDVALRCDPISGHVSLYWYRQALGQGPEFLTYFNYEAQQDKSGLPNDRFSAERPEGSISTLTIQRTEQRDSAMYRCASSLKIPQGTYEQYFGPGTRLTVT.